The 24 T cell receptor beta chains below were found in one sample sequenced in a study of immune heterogeneity within non-small cell lung tumors. The authors amplified TCR beta CDR3 by multiplex PCR with 32 V and 13 J primers. TCRdb ran MiXCR on the multiplex PCR reads and lists one entry per CDR3 protein. The sample shows 22,000 or so distinct CDR3 sequences, roughly 29% of them seen only once. At 550 to 700 ng per sample, bulk tumor genomic DNA provided the template. During surgery, several far-apart biopsies were obtained from every primary tumor. Patients underwent curative surgery for non-small cell lung cancer (untreated and newly diagnosed). Sequencing input: lung tumor tissue. The source of these receptors is a man in his forties or fifties with non-small cell lung cancer.

This clonotype is classed as medium-sized. The junction and the germline gene differ at one end; a read error may be behind it. The CDR3 is CAWSGAFPTAELFF. DNA for the CDR3: TGTGCCTGGAGTGGGGCCTTCCCCACCGCGGAGCTGTTTTTT. V and J are TRBV30 and TRBJ2-2; D not certain. The length of the CDR3 is 14 residues. Germline V gene sequence: CDR1 GTSNPN, CDR2 SVGIG (reference sequence).

The chain joins TRBV7-9 to TRBJ2-1; 7 bases agree with TRBD1. Germline V CDR1 and CDR2: SEHNR, FQNEAQ (reference sequence). V lost 0 bases, J lost 7 bases, and 6 bases stayed unmatched. The CDR3 sequence is 15 residues long. CDR3 coding DNA: TGTGCCAGCAGCTTAGCTCTCTCGGACAGGAATGAGCAGTTCTTC. Amino acids: CASSLALSDRNEQFF.

This clonotype was observed a few times. The chain recombines TRBV6-1 with TRBJ2-7; possibly TRBD1 for D (5 bases). V was cut by 1 base and J by 3 bases, with 13 bases left in between. In germline, CDR1 is MNHNS, CDR2 SASEGT. The CDR3 runs 15 residues. The DNA of the CDR3 is TGTGCCAGCAGTGAAGGACAGAGCACACGCTACGAGCAGTACTTC. Translation: CASSEGQSTRYEQYF.

Concerning this clonotype itself: The junction shows a germline mismatch at one end, possibly a read error. The chain is built from TRBV9 and TRBJ2-3; TRBD1 aligns across 10 bases. The germline gives CDR1 SGDLS, CDR2 YYNGEE. The CDR3 consists of 16 residues. CDR3 DNA: TGTGCCAGCTCCAATGGACAGGGGGGGTTTGGAGATACACAGTATTTT. It translates to CASSNGQGGFGDTQYF.

V usage is TRBV20-1 and J usage is TRBJ2-1, with 7 bases fitting TRBD1. The CDR3 spans 14 residues. Germline-derived CDR1 and CDR2 are DFQATT and SNEGSKA (reference sequence). V shed 7 bases and J 1 base; nucleotides not matched to a gene: 7. CDR3 in DNA: TGCAGTGAACAGGGGCCATGGTCCTACAATGAGCAGTTCTTC. Translating gives CSEQGPWSYNEQFF.

The rearrangement uses TRBV20-1 and TRBJ1-5, with D maybe TRBD1 (5 bases). Germline V gene sequence: CDR1 DFQATT, CDR2 SNEGSKA (reference sequence). Trimming took 6 bases from V and 7 from J, leaving 16 bases between them. This CDR3 contains 13 residues. CDR3 region: CSALVGGGQPQHF. CDR3 DNA sequence: TGCAGTGCCCTCGTCGGGGGAGGCCAGCCCCAGCATTTT.

This chain links TRBV7-9 with TRBJ2-4; D not certain. The CDR3 has 15 residues. V was trimmed by 3 bases and J by 0 bases, leaving 9 bases between them. Germline V gives CDR1 SEHNR, CDR2 FQNEAQ (reference sequence). The CDR3 spells CASSFDNLAKNIQYF. The CDR3 DNA reads as TGTGCCAGCAGCTTTGACAATCTAGCCAAAAACATTCAGTACTTC.

By proportion, this clonotype is medium-sized. The chain combines TRBV6-6 with TRBJ2-1, with 9 bases lining up with TRBD2. Trimming removed 3 bases from V and 8 bases from J; junction bases left unmatched: 11. The CDR3 is made up of 16 amino acids. Germline lookup yields CDR1 MNHNY and CDR2 SVGAGI (reference sequence). Here the CDR3 reads CASSYLGGTSGYEQFF. Written as DNA, the CDR3 is TGTGCCAGCAGTTATCTCGGTGGAACTAGCGGGTATGAGCAGTTCTTC.

This clonotype has more than one count but fewer than ten. This sequence joins TRBV13 and TRBJ1-1; maybe TRBD1 (5 bases). CDR1 is PRHDT, CDR2 FYEKMQ, per germline (reference sequence). The V and J ends lost 4 bases and 11 bases respectively, with 20 bases between them. The CDR3 loop spans 14 amino acids. This chain's CDR3 is CASSSARGSSWAFF. As DNA, the CDR3 is TGTGCCAGCAGCTCTGCCCGGGGGTCGAGTTGGGCTTTCTTT. The variable domain in full, with the rest retrieved from reference TRBV13 and TRBJ1-1, is AAGVIQSPRHLIKEKRETATLKCYPIPRHDTVYWYQQGPGQDPQFLISFYEKMQSDKGSIPDRFSAQQFSDYHSELNMSSLELGDSALYFCASSSARGSSWAFFGQGTRLTVV.

Many counts were recorded for this clonotype. The genes are TRBV6-5 and TRBJ2-5, with D possibly matching TRBD1 (5 bases). CDR1 MNHEY and CDR2 SVGAGI come from the germline V gene. The CDR3 contains 16 residues. V lost 2 bases and J 1 base, leaving 14 bases between the germline ends. CDR3 bases: TGTGCCAGCAGTTACGCCCCTTTTGGGGCCCAAGAGACCCAGTACTTC. Residues: CASSYAPFGAQETQYF.

This clonotype was seen a handful of times. The chain joins TRBV7-9 to TRBJ2-5; 9 bases map to TRBD1. This CDR3 spans 15 amino acids. V dropped 7 bases and J dropped 5; count of bases not matched to a gene: 11. CDR1 and CDR2 from the germline V gene are SEHNR and FQNEAQ (reference sequence). The CDR3 DNA is TGTGCCAGCACCTCACGGACAGGGGTCGGGGAGACCCAGTACTTC. This sequence encodes CASTSRTGVGETQYF.

This clonotype was counted only a few times. CDR3 protein: CSARPLLGQSAYGYTF. In nucleotides, the CDR3 is TGCAGTGCTAGACCCCTCTTGGGCCAGTCAGCCTATGGCTACACCTTC. V and J are TRBV20-1 and TRBJ1-2; D ambiguous. With 2 bases removed from V and 4 bases from J, the gap between germline ends came to 20 bases. Germline values: CDR1 DFQATT, CDR2 SNEGSKA (reference sequence). The CDR3 extends over 16 amino acids.

This clonotype is termed medium-sized (0.01 to 0.1%). The rearrangement uses TRBV7-8 and TRBJ1-2, with no clear D. CDR3 length equals 13 residues. Trimming removed 5 bases at V and 4 bases at J, with 11 bases between. CDR1 and CDR2 (germline): SGHVS, FQNEAQ. The CDR3 nucleotides are TGTGCCAGCAGCCAGAGGGATGGCTATGGCTACACCTTC. Translating gives CASSQRDGYGYTF.

Details on this clonotype: This may come from a read error, since a much larger clone is one base off. V is TRBV11-3 and J is TRBJ2-3; D is tentatively TRBD1 or TRBD2 (5 bases each). This CDR3 has 15 residues. In germline, CDR1 is SGHNT, CDR2 YENEEA. V lost 5 bases and J lost 5, with 17 bases in between. The CDR3: CASSTRDDAGDTQYF. The CDR3 region has the DNA TGTGCCAGCAGCACCCGGGACGACGCGGGAGATACGCAGTATTTT.

In this sample, this clonotype turned up once. This may be a read error: a much more frequent sequence differs by one nucleotide. The CDR3 nucleotides are TGTGCCTGGAGAGGCTGGGACAGGGGATATGAAGGCTACACCTTC. Amino acid sequence: CAWRGWDRGYEGYTF. The rearrangement links TRBV30 to TRBJ1-2; the match to TRBD1 covers 10 bases. The CDR3 is 15 residues long. V lost 3 bases and J lost 8; bases outside the gene matches: 12. CDR1 GTSNPN and CDR2 SVGIG come from the germline V gene (reference sequence).

This clonotype appeared many times. Here the CDR3 reads CASSRAVAYYGYTF. The CDR3 nucleotides read TGTGCCAGCAGTCGTGCCGTCGCCTACTATGGCTACACCTTC. J is TRBJ1-2 and V is TRBV12-3 or TRBV12-4; D unresolved. Trimming took off 5 bases at V and 3 bases at J, with 13 bases between the two ends. This CDR3 region has 14 residues.

This clonotype was recorded at least ten times. The chain recombines TRBV2 with TRBJ1-3; D remains unclear. This CDR3 has 11 residues. Germline-derived CDR1 and CDR2 are SNHLY and FYNNEI. Deletions cut 0 bases from V and 6 bases from J, with 0 bases between. CDR3 in amino acids: CASSEANTIYF. The CDR3, as DNA: TGTGCCAGCAGTGAAGCAAACACCATATATTTT.

The chain joins TRBV6-1 to TRBJ2-1, with 9 positions matching TRBD1. The ends lost 6 bases at V and 5 bases at J; junction bases unmatched: 8. Germline loops: CDR1 MNHNS, CDR2 SASEGT. This CDR3 comprises 15 residues. CDR3 sequence reads: CASRTTGQGHNEQFF. In DNA form, the CDR3 reads TGTGCCAGCAGAACAACGGGACAGGGTCACAATGAGCAGTTCTTC.

This clonotype was found a few times. J is TRBJ2-6 and V is TRBV15; the match to TRBD1 covers 8 bases. Trimming cost V 0 bases and J 11 bases; bases outside gene matches: 3. The CDR3 extends over 14 amino acids. CDR1 and CDR2 from the germline V gene are LNHNV and YYDKDF (reference sequence). DNA for the CDR3: TGTGCCACCAGCAGAGATCCGACAGGGGACGTCCTGACTTTC. This encodes CATSRDPTGDVLTF.

This clonotype is medium-sized. The junction differs from germline at one of its ends, possibly a read error. This rearrangement joins TRBV2 to TRBJ2-7; TRBD2 matches at 8 bases. The CDR3 has 13 residues. The germline V gene has CDR1 SNHLY and CDR2 FYNNEI. CDR3 protein: CASSQAGDYEQYF. The CDR3 bases are TGTGCCAGCAGTCAAGCGGGAGACTACGAGCAGTACTTC.

This clonotype was seen many times. This chain connects TRBV12-3 or TRBV12-4 to TRBJ1-6, with D unresolved. The CDR3 extends over 15 amino acids. V was cut by 4 bases and J by 7 bases, with 14 bases left in between. The CDR3 region is CASSWVAGRNSPLHF. As DNA, the CDR3 is TGTGCCAGCAGTTGGGTGGCGGGGAGGAATTCACCCCTCCACTTT.

This clonotype has a count of ten or more. The chain carries TRBV7-8 and TRBJ2-7, with 10 bases matching TRBD1. V lost 5 bases to trimming and J lost 5 bases; unmatched junction nucleotides: 12. This CDR3 has 16 amino acids. CDR1 is SGHVS and CDR2 is FQNEAQ in the germline V gene. The chain's CDR3 is CASSKPGQGIVDEQYF. The CDR3 nucleotides are TGTGCCAGCAGCAAGCCGGGACAGGGGATTGTGGACGAGCAGTACTTC.

This clonotype was seen repeatedly, ten times or more. The CDR3 nucleotides are TGTGCCAGCAGCCTGAGACAGACCCCCTCCTACGAGCAGTACTTC. This sequence encodes CASSLRQTPSYEQYF. The chain combines TRBV7-2 with TRBJ2-7; maybe TRBD1 (5 bases). V was clipped by 5 bases and J by 0 bases, with 14 bases between them. Germline V gene data show CDR1 as SGHTA and CDR2 as FQGNSA. The CDR3 spans 15 residues.

This clonotype occurred a few times. The CDR3, as DNA: TGTGCCAGTAGTAAATACAGGGGGCTTTCGGGGAACACTGAAGCTTTCTTT. Translated: CASSKYRGLSGNTEAFF. The chain joins TRBV19 to TRBJ1-1; 9 bases align to TRBD1. V dropped 4 bases and J dropped 1; count of bases not matched to a gene: 10. The CDR3 length is 17 residues. Germline values: CDR1 LNHDA, CDR2 SQIVND (reference sequence). Full variable domain (rest looked up from reference TRBV19 and TRBJ1-1): DGGITQSPKYLFRKEGQNVTLSCEQNLNHDAMYWYRQDPGQGLRLIYYSQIVNDFQKGDIAEGYSVSREKKESFPLTVTSAQKNPTAFYLCASSKYRGLSGNTEAFFGQGTRLTVV.